A selection of T cell receptor beta chains follows, all from one sample in a study of HIV-infected patients and healthy controls. TCRdb ran MiXCR on the 5' RACE reads and lists one entry per CDR3 protein. The sample yields roughly 5,100 distinct CDR3 sequences, roughly 5% seen once. The sequenced sample was blood, obtained during antiretroviral therapy. The receptor source for this set is an adult with HIV infection. CDR3s include the opening cysteine and the closing phenylalanine or tryptophan. D genes are given only for firm matches. Expanded clones are given a class, and other clones once, few, many or no size at all.

clone size,V gene,D gene,J gene,CDR3 protein,CDR3 DNA
many,TRBV12-3/TRBV12-4,TRBD1,TRBJ1-5,CASSTRGYSNQPQHF,TGTGCCAGCAGTACCAGGGGGTATAGCAATCAGCCCCAGCATTTT
medium-sized,TRBV7-9,-,TRBJ1-1,CASSLNARGSTEAFF,TGTGCCAGCAGCTTAAACGCCCGCGGAAGCACTGAAGCTTTCTTT
many,TRBV18,TRBD1,TRBJ1-5,CASSDGTVNQPQHF,TGTGCCAGCTCAGACGGGACAGTAAATCAGCCCCAGCATTTT
medium-sized,TRBV14,-,TRBJ1-4,CASSQGVWTATNEKLFF,TGTGCCAGCAGCCAAGGCGTTTGGACCGCAACTAATGAAAAACTGTTTTTT
medium-sized,TRBV19,TRBD1,TRBJ2-1,CASRPDRAGNEQFF,TGTGCCAGCCGCCCGGACAGGGCGGGGAATGAGCAGTTCTTC
many,TRBV9,-,TRBJ2-7,CASSVGQSYEQYF,TGTGCCAGCAGCGTAGGCCAATCCTACGAGCAGTACTTC
medium-sized,TRBV5-6,-,TRBJ2-3,CASSFGSTDTQYF,TGTGCCAGCAGCTTCGGGAGCACAGATACGCAGTATTTT
-,TRBV5-1,-,TRBJ2-2,CASKPSDTGELFF,TGCGCCAGCAAGCCAAGCGACACCGGGGAGCTGTTTTTT
-,TRBV4-1,TRBD2,TRBJ2-5,CASSHPGLAPQETQYF,TGCGCCAGCAGCCACCCTGGACTAGCGCCCCAAGAGACCCAGTACTTC
few,TRBV9,-,TRBJ2-5,CASSVAIAMESGTQYF,TGTGCCAGCAGCGTAGCGATCGCCATGGAATCGGGGACCCAGTACTTC
-,TRBV7-2,TRBD2,TRBJ2-5,CASRPTSGRQTQYF,TGTGCCAGCAGGCCTACTAGCGGGAGGCAGACCCAGTACTTC
-,TRBV7-6,-,TRBJ1-4,CASSLYERKLFF,TGTGCCAGCAGCTTATATGAGAGAAAACTGTTTTTT
-,TRBV11-2,-,TRBJ2-7,CASSLYRPYEQYF,TGTGCCAGCAGCTTATACAGACCCTACGAGCAGTACTTC
medium-sized,TRBV19,TRBD2,TRBJ2-1,CASSPGLAMNEQFF,TGTGCCAGTAGTCCAGGACTAGCGATGAATGAGCAGTTCTTC
-,TRBV19,-,TRBJ2-2,CASNFNTGELFF,TGTGCCAGCAACTTCAACACCGGGGAGCTGTTTTTT
many,TRBV29-1,-,TRBJ1-3,CSASFGSGNTIYF,TGCAGCGCAAGCTTTGGCTCTGGAAACACCATATATTTT
few,TRBV7-2,-,TRBJ2-1,CASSSTGIEQFF,TGTGCCAGCAGCTCTACAGGGATAGAGCAGTTCTTC
medium-sized,TRBV7-9,TRBD1,TRBJ1-5,CASSLNAGGIDQPQHF,TGTGCCAGCAGCCTAAACGCAGGGGGGATAGATCAGCCCCAGCATTTT
medium-sized,TRBV29-1,TRBD2,TRBJ2-5,CSVTPAGLFGETQYF,TGCAGCGTTACGCCAGCGGGGCTATTCGGGGAGACCCAGTACTTC
many,TRBV15,-,TRBJ2-1,CATSSRQGFNEQFF,TGTGCCACCAGCAGTCGGCAGGGTTTCAATGAGCAGTTCTTC
medium-sized,TRBV6-2/TRBV6-3,-,TRBJ1-2,CASSYRRRSYTF,TGTGCCAGCAGTTACCGCCGAAGGAGCTACACCTTC
many,TRBV6-1,-,TRBJ2-1,CASSRGRTEQFF,TGTGCCAGCAGTCGAGGACGGACTGAGCAGTTCTTC
medium-sized,TRBV28,-,TRBJ2-7,CASQRGGSYEQYF,TGTGCCAGCCAAAGGGGAGGAAGCTACGAGCAGTACTTC
few,TRBV18,TRBD2,TRBJ2-1,CASSPGLAGSGSYNEQFF,TGTGCCAGCTCACCGGGACTAGCGGGAAGTGGGTCCTACAATGAGCAGTTCTTC
medium-sized,TRBV27,-,TRBJ2-6,CASSIDEAGANVLTF,TGTGCCAGCAGCATCGATGAGGCTGGGGCCAACGTCCTGACTTTC
medium-sized,TRBV6-4,-,TRBJ2-3,CASSDSVAGTDTQYF,TGTGCCAGCAGTGACTCGGTAGCGGGCACAGATACGCAGTATTTT
many,TRBV20-1,-,TRBJ2-7,CSASPGGSYEQYF,TGCAGTGCTAGCCCGGGCGGCTCCTACGAGCAGTACTTC
many,TRBV5-1,TRBD2,TRBJ2-1,CASSTGLAGGGNEQFF,TGCGCCAGCAGCACCGGACTAGCGGGGGGGGGGAATGAGCAGTTCTTC
many,TRBV5-1,-,TRBJ1-3,CASRLTVGSGNTIYF,TGCGCCAGCAGATTGACAGTCGGCTCTGGAAACACCATATATTTT
many,TRBV5-1,-,TRBJ2-1,CASSLAGGRVKHEQFF,TGCGCCAGCAGCTTGGCTGGGGGCCGGGTCAAGCATGAGCAGTTCTTC
many,TRBV28,-,TRBJ2-2,CASSLSLTYTGELFF,TGTGCCAGCAGTTTATCATTAACGTACACCGGGGAGCTGTTTTTT
medium-sized,TRBV7-9,-,TRBJ2-2,CASSLVLAGGELFF,TGTGCCAGCAGCTTAGTACTAGCTGGCGGGGAGCTGTTTTTT
medium-sized,TRBV11-1,-,TRBJ2-7,CASSLALSYEQYF,TGTGCCAGCAGCTTAGCGTTGAGCTACGAGCAGTACTTC
once,TRBV24-1,-,TRBJ2-1,CATSDLEGDYNEQFF,TGTGCCACCAGTGATTTGGAGGGGGACTACAATGAGCAGTTCTTC
-,TRBV28,-,TRBJ2-7,CASSDTVGEQYF,TGTGCCAGCAGTGACACAGTTGGCGAGCAGTACTTC
many,TRBV12-3/TRBV12-4,TRBD1,TRBJ1-3,CASAAGTEGNTIYF,TGTGCCAGCGCTGCCGGGACAGAGGGAAACACCATATATTTT
medium-sized,TRBV4-1,TRBD2,TRBJ2-3,CASSLLAGDTDTQYF,TGCGCCAGCAGCTTACTAGCGGGGGACACAGATACGCAGTATTTT
medium-sized,TRBV12-3/TRBV12-4,-,TRBJ1-1,CASSQTVNTEAFF,TGTGCCAGCAGCCAGACAGTGAACACTGAAGCTTTCTTT
medium-sized,TRBV27,TRBD1,TRBJ1-1,CASSFWTGDTEAFF,TGTGCCAGCAGTTTTTGGACAGGGGACACTGAAGCTTTCTTT
medium-sized,TRBV4-1,-,TRBJ2-7,CASSQEKGKVYEQYF,TGCGCCAGCAGCCAAGAAAAAGGGAAAGTTTACGAGCAGTACTTC
many,TRBV29-1,-,TRBJ1-1,CSVEDVMNTEAFF,TGCAGCGTTGAAGACGTCATGAACACTGAAGCTTTCTTT